This TCR beta chain was identified during a study of long-term antiretroviral therapy in people with HIV (dated by TCRdb to between 2021 and 2023). Describing the broader study: The earliest samples were collected about a decade before the 2015 WHO recommendation for immediate ART, when ART was typically delayed until CD4 counts fell. A retrospective serial study tested whether changes in peripheral blood TRB repertoire composition and diversity were associated with ART initiation and durable HIV suppression. A total of about 200 cryopreserved PBMC samples were contributed to the cohort by 30 adults with confirmed HIV infection, with samples collected serially over a mean of around 6 years (range 1-12). About 40% of the roughly 30 participants with HIV were female. No cross-contamination during QIAcube processing was shown when test extractions of a monoclonal T-cell line were performed alongside fewer than 40 polyclonal samples.

What the work shows at the level of the full study, not this receptor alone: Because pre-ART samples had limited cell numbers, profiling was done on unsorted PBMC rather than on sorted CD4+ and CD8+ T cells. The samples were dated from about 2004 to 2017, and the ART regimens that were used may be less effective than current ART regimens. The repertoire was dominated across all time points by expanded TRB clones identified before ART initiation, although this dominance was seen to fluctuate and to decrease in many PLHIV after ART. Because PBMC availability was limited, only the TCR beta chain was sequenced, with no alpha chain pairing. HIV repertoires had narrower CDR3 length ranges than controls, and the network structure suggested an antigen-experienced repertoire that shifted only slightly toward naive after ART. A significant increase in TRB diversity was found to be associated with ART initiation, although TRB diversity was observed to remain significantly below that of transplant donor controls even after long-term ART. Inferences about post-ART repertoire changes were limited because no data were available on ART adherence, viral resistance or therapy changes.

CDR1 and CDR2, looked up from the germline V gene, are SGHRS and YFSETQ. Deletion took 0 bases off V and 9 bases off J, with a span of 10 bases between the germline ends. Inclusive of the bounding cysteine and phenylalanine, the CDR3 is 13 residues long. The kept DNA is CDR3 alone, 39 bases in frame from the first base. The immunoSEQ hsTCRB v3.0 assay was used at survey level resolution to sequence the TRB variable region. TRB sequencing targeted a depth of 40,000-50,000 T-cell genomes per sample. An Illumina MiSeq with a v3 150-cycle kit was used to sequence the pooled TRB libraries. On the authors' methods: Repertoire analysis ran in R within a reproducible Nextflow workflow covering QC, data transformation and analysis. Custom analyses were implemented in LymphoSeq2, an R package for AIRR-Seq data exploration. After excluding a few samples that yielded fewer than 5000 total TRB sequences, under 200 HIV repertoires remained for analysis. Among the roughly 190 retained HIV repertoires, about 57 were collected before ART initiation and 120 to 130 after ART initiation. Repertoires were downsampled to 5000 TRB nucleotide sequences, with summary statistics averaged over 100 downsampling iterations. Only TRB sequences with CDR3 regions of at least seven amino acids were retained for analysis. Diversity was measured with a Shannon entropy-derived clonality score and the Gini coefficient. In the repertoire networks, any two of the top 5000 CDR3 amino acid sequences were connected whenever the two sequences differed by an edit distance of one. Antigen specificity groups and MHC restriction were predicted for TRB CDR3 amino acid sequences with GLIPH2. Known CMV, EBV, HIV or tissue antigen associations were flagged by matching CDR3 amino acid sequences against VDJdb and McPAS-TCR. Pre-ART, post-ART and control groups were compared with Wilcoxon signed-rank tests and Holm-Bonferroni correction. As stored in TCRdb, this immuneACCESS dataset retains in-frame rearrangements with V and J assigned. A fraction of the clones does not appear; measured against another copy, unresolved V genes explain less than half of the discrepancy, and the remainder lacks a known reason. The DNA gave D and trimming, while V, J and clone size come from that table. In this sample the table shows about 25,000 clones, roughly 85% of which occur a single time. The top ten hold more than 15% of the sample.

Inclusion was restricted to participants for whom at least one PBMC sample before ART initiation and at least two post-ART samples were available. All participants with HIV were treated in the United States of America. Cryopreserved samples of about 1-10 million PBMC were thawed and washed before DNA extraction. At the time of the earliest PBMC sample, participants with HIV were aged between 23 and 54 years. Per participant, PBMC samples came from 1-4 timepoints prior to ART initiation and 2-8 timepoints following ART initiation, for a median of 7 samples. For every participant, serial HIV viral load, CD4+ T-cell count, ART history and demographic data were obtained. Genomic DNA was extracted from unsorted PBMC with a Qiagen kit on a QIAcube, with processing performed in batches of 12 samples. Regarding this clone: It has no known antigen specificity. Base-call qualities are not available, and no considerably larger clone is one nucleotide away.

This specimen was unsorted PBMCs, taken 1.2 years after starting antiretroviral therapy. The chain is made from TRBV5-1 and TRBJ1-3; the best D guess is TRBD1, with 5 bases matching. This clonotype was sampled from a man in his forties or fifties with HIV. The CDR3 sequence is CASSLDGGGTIYF. At the DNA level, the sequence is TGCGCCAGCAGCTTGGACGGGGGTGGCACCATATATTTT.